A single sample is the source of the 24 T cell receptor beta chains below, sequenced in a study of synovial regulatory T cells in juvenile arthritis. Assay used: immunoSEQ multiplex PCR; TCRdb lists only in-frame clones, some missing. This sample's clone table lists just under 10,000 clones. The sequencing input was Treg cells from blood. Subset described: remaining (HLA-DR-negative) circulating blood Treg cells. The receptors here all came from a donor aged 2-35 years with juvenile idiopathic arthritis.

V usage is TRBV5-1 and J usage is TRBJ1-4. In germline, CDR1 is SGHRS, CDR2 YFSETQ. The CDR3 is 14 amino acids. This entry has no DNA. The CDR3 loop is CASSLAVSSEKLFF.

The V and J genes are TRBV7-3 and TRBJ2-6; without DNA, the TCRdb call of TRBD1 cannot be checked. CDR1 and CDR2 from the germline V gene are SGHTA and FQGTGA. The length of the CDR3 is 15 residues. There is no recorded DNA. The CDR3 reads CASSLTGPGANVLTF.

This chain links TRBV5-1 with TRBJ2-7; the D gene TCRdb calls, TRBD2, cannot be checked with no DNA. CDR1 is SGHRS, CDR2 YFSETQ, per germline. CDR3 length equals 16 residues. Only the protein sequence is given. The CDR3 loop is CASSWNPGTHSYEQYF.

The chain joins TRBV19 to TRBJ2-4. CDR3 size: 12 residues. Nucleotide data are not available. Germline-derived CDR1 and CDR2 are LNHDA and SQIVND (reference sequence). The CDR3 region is CASSLGGDIQYF.

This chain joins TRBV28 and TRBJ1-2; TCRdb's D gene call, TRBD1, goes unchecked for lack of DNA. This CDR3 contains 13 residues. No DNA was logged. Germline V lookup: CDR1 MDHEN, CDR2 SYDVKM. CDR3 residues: CASSLGHNYGYTF.

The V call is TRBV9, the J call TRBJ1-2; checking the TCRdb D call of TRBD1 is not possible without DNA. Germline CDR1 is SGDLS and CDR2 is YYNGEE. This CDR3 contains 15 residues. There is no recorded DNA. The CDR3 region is CASSVGHDRARGYTF.

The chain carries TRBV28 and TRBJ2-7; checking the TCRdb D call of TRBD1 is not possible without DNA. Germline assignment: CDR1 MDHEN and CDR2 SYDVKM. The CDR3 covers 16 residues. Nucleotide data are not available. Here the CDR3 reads CASSPLTGSYSYEQYF. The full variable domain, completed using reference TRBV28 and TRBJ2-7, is DVKVTQSSRYLVKRTGEKVFLECVQDMDHENMFWYRQDPGLGLRLIYFSYDVKMKEKGDIPEGYSVSREKKERFSLILESASTNQTSMYLCASSPLTGSYSYEQYFGPGTRLTVT.

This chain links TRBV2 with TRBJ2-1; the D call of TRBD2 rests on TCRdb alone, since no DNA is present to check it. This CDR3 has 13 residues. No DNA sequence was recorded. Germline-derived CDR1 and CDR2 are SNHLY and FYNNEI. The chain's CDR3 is CASISGRETEQFF.

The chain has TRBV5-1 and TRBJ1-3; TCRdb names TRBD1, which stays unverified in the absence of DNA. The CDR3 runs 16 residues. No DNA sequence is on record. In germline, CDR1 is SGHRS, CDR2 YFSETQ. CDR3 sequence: CASSLKPSGSGNTIYF. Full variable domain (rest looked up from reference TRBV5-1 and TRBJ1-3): KAGVTQTPRYLIKTRGQQVTLSCSPISGHRSVSWYQQTPGQGLQFLFEYFSETQRNKGNFPGRFSGRQFSNSRSEMNVSTLELGDSALYLCASSLKPSGSGNTIYFGEGSWLTVV.

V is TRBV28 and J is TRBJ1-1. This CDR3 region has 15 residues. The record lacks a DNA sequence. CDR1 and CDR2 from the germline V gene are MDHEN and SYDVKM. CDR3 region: CASRLTPHFRTEAFF.

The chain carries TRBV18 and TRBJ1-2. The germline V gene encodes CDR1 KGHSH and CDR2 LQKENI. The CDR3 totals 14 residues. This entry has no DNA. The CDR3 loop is CASSPSGTVYGYTF.

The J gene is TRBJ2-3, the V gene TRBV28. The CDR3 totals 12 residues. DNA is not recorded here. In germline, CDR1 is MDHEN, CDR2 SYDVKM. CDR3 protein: CASSLNADTQYF.

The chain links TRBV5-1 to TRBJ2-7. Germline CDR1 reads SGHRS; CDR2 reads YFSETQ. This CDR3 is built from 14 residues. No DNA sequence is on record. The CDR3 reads CASSHVAQSYEQYF.

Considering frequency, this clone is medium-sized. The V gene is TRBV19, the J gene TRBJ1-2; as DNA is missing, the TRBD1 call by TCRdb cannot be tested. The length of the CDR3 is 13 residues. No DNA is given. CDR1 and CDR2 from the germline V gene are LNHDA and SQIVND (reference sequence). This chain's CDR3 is CATAGQQNYGYTF.

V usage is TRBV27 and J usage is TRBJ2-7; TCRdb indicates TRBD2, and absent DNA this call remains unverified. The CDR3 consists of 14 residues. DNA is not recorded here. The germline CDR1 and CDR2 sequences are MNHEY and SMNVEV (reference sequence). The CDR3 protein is CASSPVIGVGEQYF.

The CDR3 loop reads CASRGQGEREQYF. This chain links TRBV2 with TRBJ2-7; TCRdb returns TRBD1, unconfirmable since there is no DNA. The CDR3 has 13 residues. The DNA is not on file. The germline gives CDR1 SNHLY, CDR2 FYNNEI.

The CDR3 spells CASSSEGSHTLYNEQFF. V and J are TRBV11-3 and TRBJ2-1; without DNA, the TCRdb call of TRBD2 cannot be checked. The germline V gene encodes CDR1 SGHNT and CDR2 YENEEA. The length of the CDR3 is 17 residues. The coding DNA is unavailable. The complete variable domain, with remaining parts taken from reference TRBV11-3 and TRBJ2-1, reads EAGVVQSPRYKIIEKKQPVAFWCNPISGHNTLYWYLQNLGQGPELLIRYENEEAVDDSQLPKDRFSAERLKGVDSTLKIQPAELGDSAVYLCASSSEGSHTLYNEQFFGPGTRLTVL.

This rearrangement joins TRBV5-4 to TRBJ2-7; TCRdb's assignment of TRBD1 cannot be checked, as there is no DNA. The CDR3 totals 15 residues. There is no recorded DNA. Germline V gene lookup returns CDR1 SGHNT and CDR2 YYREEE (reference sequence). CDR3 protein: CASSLPGQVIYEQYF.

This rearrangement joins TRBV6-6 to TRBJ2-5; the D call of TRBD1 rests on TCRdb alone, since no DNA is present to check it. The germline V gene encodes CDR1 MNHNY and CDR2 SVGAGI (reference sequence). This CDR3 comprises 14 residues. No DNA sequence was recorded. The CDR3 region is CASSRDSGKETQYF.

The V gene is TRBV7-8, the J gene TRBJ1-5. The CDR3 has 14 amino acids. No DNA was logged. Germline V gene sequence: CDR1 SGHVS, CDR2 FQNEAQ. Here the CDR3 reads CASSFVGSNQPQHF.

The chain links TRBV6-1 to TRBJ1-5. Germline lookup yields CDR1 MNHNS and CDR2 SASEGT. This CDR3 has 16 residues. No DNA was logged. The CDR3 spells CASSALFGGQILPQHF.

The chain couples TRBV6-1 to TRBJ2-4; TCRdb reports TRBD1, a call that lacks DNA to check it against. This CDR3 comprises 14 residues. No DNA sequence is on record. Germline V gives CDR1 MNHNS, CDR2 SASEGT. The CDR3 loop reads CASSQRQGGNIQYF.

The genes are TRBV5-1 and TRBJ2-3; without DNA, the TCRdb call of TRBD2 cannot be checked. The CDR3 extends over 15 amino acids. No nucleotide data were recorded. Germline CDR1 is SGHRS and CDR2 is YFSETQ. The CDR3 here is CASSLAPPSTDTQYF.

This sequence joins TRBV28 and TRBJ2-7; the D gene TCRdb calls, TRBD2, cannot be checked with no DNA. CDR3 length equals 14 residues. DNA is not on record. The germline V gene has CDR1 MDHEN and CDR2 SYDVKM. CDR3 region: CASRPGLAWGEQYF.